This T cell receptor beta chain came from a study of blood T cell repertoires in COVID-19. Overall study context: Specimens from acute and convalescent COVID-19 originated in the United States, Italy and Spain.

TCRdb's copy holds only in-frame clones and misses some; the assay was immunoSEQ multiplex PCR. The profile shows 100,000 to 150,000 clones, roughly four fifths of them singletons. This CDR3 contains 15 residues. V shed 6 bases, J shed 4 bases, and the junction held 5 bases outside the gene matches. Germline V lookup: CDR1 MNHEY, CDR2 SVGAGI. This clone came up once. Assignment of participants to cohorts was predicated upon participant-reported clinical history. The chain uses TRBV6-5 and TRBJ1-4, with 10 bases lining up with TRBD1. The sequence derives from a man between 40 and 49 years old with acute COVID-19. The material sequenced was PBMCs or T cells enriched from blood (not recorded which). The CDR3 sequence is CASRDWTGGNEKLFF. CDR3 in DNA: TGTGCCAGCAGAGACTGGACAGGGGGTAATGAAAAACTGTTTTTT.